These T cell receptor beta chains were read from a single sample in a study of vaccination effects on CD4 cells after COVID-19. No antigens are known for them. Clones were read by immunoSEQ multiplex PCR, and TCRdb kept only the in-frame ones, dropping some. Of about 45,000 clones in the sample, about three quarters were seen once. Material: CD4+ T cells from PBMCs cultured without peptide, obtained after COVID-19 vaccination. The receptor source for this set is a human donor who received a COVID-19 vaccine. Both conserved end residues are part of each CDR3. Each record gives: D gene, CDR3 length, clone size, J gene, V gene, CDR3 DNA, CDR3 protein. The D gene is left open where the match is weak. The size entry is marked missing in some rows and otherwise reads once, few, many or a size class.

TRBD1 | 16 | . | TRBJ2-2 | TRBV18 | TGTGCCAGCTCATATTCCAACAGGGGTTACAACGGGGAGCTGTTTTTT | CASSYSNRGYNGELFF
. | 13 | . | TRBJ2-1 | TRBV10-3 | TGTGCCATCAGTGGGGGGATGGTTAATGAGCAGTTCTTC | CAISGGMVNEQFF
. | 14 | . | TRBJ2-7 | TRBV5-4 | TGTGCCAGCAGCTCGACCATTGTGGGGAACGAGCAGTACTTC | CASSSTIVGNEQYF
. | 14 | . | TRBJ1-5 | TRBV6-5 | TGTGCCAGCAGTTCATCCGATTTCGGTCAGCCCCAGCATTTT | CASSSSDFGQPQHF
. | 14 | . | TRBJ2-7 | TRBV10-1 | TGCGCCAGCAGTGAAGGGGTAGCCCCAGGGGAGCAGTACTTC | CASSEGVAPGEQYF
TRBD1 | 17 | . | TRBJ2-7 | TRBV5-1 | TGCGCCAGCAGCTTGGCCTCCCGGACAGGGACCCCCTACGAGCAGTACTTC | CASSLASRTGTPYEQYF
. | 14 | . | TRBJ2-3 | TRBV11-2 | TGTGCCAGCAGCTTAGCACAGATGAGAGATACGCAGTATTTT | CASSLAQMRDTQYF
. | 16 | . | TRBJ2-7 | TRBV1 | TGCACCAGCAACCACGAGACTAGCGGGAGAGTCTACGAGCAGTACTTC | CTSNHETSGRVYEQYF
. | 15 | . | TRBJ2-3 | TRBV4-1 | TGCGCCAGCAGCCAAGCCCCGGGTCCCCCAGATACGCAGTATTTT | CASSQAPGPPDTQYF
TRBD1 | 17 | once | TRBJ1-5 | TRBV6-4 | TGTGCCAGCAGTTATCGGGACAGGAGTTATAGCAATCAGCCCCAGCATTTT | CASSYRDRSYSNQPQHF
. | 14 | . | TRBJ1-4 | TRBV19 | TGTGCCAGTAAGGGGAGAGATACTAATGAAAAACTGTTTTTT | CASKGRDTNEKLFF
. | 14 | . | TRBJ1-1 | TRBV9 | TGTGCCAGCAGCGTAGACTGGGCCGGCACTGAAGCTTTCTTT | CASSVDWAGTEAFF
. | 14 | many | TRBJ1-1 | TRBV5-1 | TGCGCCAGCAGCGTACAGGCGGGGAACACTGAAGCTTTCTTT | CASSVQAGNTEAFF
. | 14 | . | TRBJ1-2 | TRBV3-1/TRBV3-2 | TGTGCCAGCAGCCAAGACAGGAGGGTCTATGGCTACACCTTC | CASSQDRRVYGYTF
TRBD2 | 15 | few | TRBJ2-2 | TRBV6-5 | TGTGCCAGCAGATCGAGCGGGGGGAACACCGGGGAGCTGTTTTTT | CASRSSGGNTGELFF
. | 13 | . | TRBJ1-4 | TRBV30 | TGTGCCTGGAGTGTAGAGGGGTGGGAAAAACTGTTTTTT | CAWSVEGWEKLFF
. | 13 | once | TRBJ2-1 | TRBV5-1 | TGCGCCAGCAGCCCCCCTAATGGCAATGAGCAGTTCTTC | CASSPPNGNEQFF
. | 15 | . | TRBJ1-5 | TRBV6-5 | TGTGCCAGCAGTCACGAGGGGGTAAGCAATCAGCCCCAGCATTTT | CASSHEGVSNQPQHF
. | 16 | . | TRBJ1-6 | TRBV7-2 | TGTGCCAGCAGCTCTAGACCCGGCAGGGCGGATTCACCCCTCCACTTT | CASSSRPGRADSPLHF
. | 17 | . | TRBJ2-4 | TRBV4-1 | TGCGCCAGCAGCCAAGATTCCGGATTCGTAGCCAAAAACATTCAGTACTTC | CASSQDSGFVAKNIQYF
TRBD1 | 16 | . | TRBJ2-7 | TRBV5-1 | TGCGCCAGCAGCCTACAATGGGTCGGACAGGGATACGAGCAGTACTTC | CASSLQWVGQGYEQYF
. | 15 | . | TRBJ2-5 | TRBV6-1 | TGTGCCAGCAGTGAACTTAGGGGAGTTCAAGAGACCCAGTACTTC | CASSELRGVQETQYF
. | 13 | once | TRBJ2-1 | TRBV3-1/TRBV3-2 | TGTGCCAGCAGCCAAGACTGGCTCGATGAGCAGTTCTTC | CASSQDWLDEQFF
TRBD2 | 20 | few | TRBJ2-3 | TRBV24-1 | TGTGCCACCAGTGGCCAGGGACTAGCGGGGGGGCAGGCCCGCACAGATACGCAGTATTTT | CATSGQGLAGGQARTDTQYF
. | 15 | . | TRBJ2-5 | TRBV24-1 | TGTGCCACCAGCGCCGGGGTCGGGGGAACGGAGACCCAGTACTTC | CATSAGVGGTETQYF
. | 13 | once | TRBJ2-7 | TRBV5-1 | TGCGCCAGCAGCTTGGGTGGGTCTCAAGAGCAGTACTTC | CASSLGGSQEQYF
. | 21 | . | TRBJ2-7 | TRBV12-5 | TGTGCTAGTGGTTTGGTTCCCCTGACAGGGGGTGGCCTAGCGGGAGTAAACGAGCAGTACTTC | CASGLVPLTGGGLAGVNEQYF
. | 15 | . | TRBJ1-1 | TRBV3-1/TRBV3-2 | TGTGCCAGCAGGGAGTGGAGGGGAGGTCGGACTGAAGCTTTCTTT | CASREWRGGRTEAFF
TRBD1 | 14 | . | TRBJ2-2 | TRBV11-2 | TGTGCCAGCAGCCTCCGGGACAGGTCCGGGGAGCTGTTTTTT | CASSLRDRSGELFF
. | 11 | . | TRBJ2-5 | TRBV5-1 | TGCGCCAGCAGCCCAGGGGAGACCCAGTACTTC | CASSPGETQYF
. | 18 | . | TRBJ2-7 | TRBV3-1/TRBV3-2 | TGTGCCAGCAGCCAAGCGTATTTTCGGGGGACCTCCTTCTACGAGCAGTACTTC | CASSQAYFRGTSFYEQYF
TRBD1 | 15 | . | TRBJ1-5 | TRBV12-5 | TGTGCTAGTGGGGGGGACAGTTATAGCAATCAGCCCCAGCATTTT | CASGGDSYSNQPQHF